This section outlines one TCR beta chain sequence together with its context. Its binding antigen is unknown. No much larger clone exists at a distance of one base, and base qualities are not known. The library relied on the immunoSEQ multiplex PCR assay. On the authors' methods: A statistical classification framework was built for diagnosing cytomegalovirus status from the catalog of TCR beta chain sequences. Imported from immuneACCESS, the table was reduced by TCRdb to in-frame sequences with V and J called. These copies leave out some clones; in studies compared against another copy, an unresolved V gene accounts for under half, and the cause of the remainder is not known. That table gives V, J and clone size, and the DNA gave D and trimming. This sample holds roughly 86,000 clones; about 96% were observed only once. Around 1.6% of the sample belongs to the ten largest clones. The source of the sample is a study of cytomegalovirus exposure and HLA in healthy donors (dated by TCRdb to the late 2010s). About the study as a whole: The 650 to 800 repertoires of the first cohort and the roughly 120 validation repertoires were produced on the same platform, according to a later analysis. The study aimed to test whether cataloging public T cell receptors could reveal signatures of past pathogen exposure. Besides the first cohort of under 700 subjects, a separate validation cohort made up of 90 to 150 different subjects was used. The study combined high-throughput TCR immunosequencing, statistical association of individual TCRs with disease status, and machine learning to predict cytomegalovirus infection status.

Relative to germline, V is 4 bases shorter and J is 4 bases shorter, with 13 bases between their ends. From the cysteine up to the phenylalanine, the CDR3 has a length of 14 residues. Of the read, only the CDR3 DNA is kept; its 42 bases are in frame from base 1. Sequences MNHEY (CDR1) and SVGAGI (CDR2) are obtained from the germline V gene. The paper's findings and limits, for the study overall: According to the authors, the approach could potentially be generalized to other disease states and immunological phenotypes. The study gave a list of about 160 TCR beta chains associated with cytomegalovirus. Most TCR sequences were observed very rarely across donors, whereas some public TCRs were present in many individuals. A later analysis lacked HLA typing for the validation cohort, so it scored co-occurrence in that cohort across all 120 repertoires. Of the cluster scores, roughly 95% were above 0 in a later analysis, which found that TCRs clustered in the first cohort also tended to co-occur in the 120 or so validation repertoires. A few of the identified cytomegalovirus-associated TCR beta chains were confirmed in vitro to be specific for cytomegalovirus antigens. The classifier was reported to diagnose cytomegalovirus status with high specificity and sensitivity in both the original cohort and the validation cohort.

The donors were included in the validation cohort of 100 to 150 subjects, a group kept apart from the roughly 690-subject first cohort. This TCR was sampled from a man aged 18 to 30 in good health and CMV-seropositive. The rearranged segments are TRBV6-5 and TRBJ1-1; possibly the D gene is TRBD1, per 6 matching bases. The sample was PBMCs. For the CDR3, the sequence is CASSFVGGFTEAFF. The nucleotides are TGTGCCAGCAGTTTCGTAGGGGGTTTCACTGAAGCTTTCTTT.